This T cell receptor beta chain is from a study of neoadjuvant anti-PD-1 for oral cavity cancer. As regards this clone: The antigen remains undetermined.

Germline V gene data show CDR1 as LGHNA and CDR2 as YNFKEQ. Between the trimmed V and J ends, which lost 4 bases and 0 bases, there was a span of 16 bases. There are 16 residues in the CDR3. Profiled with immunoSEQ multiplex PCR; TCRdb holds only in-frame clones, not every one. The sample holds fewer than 20,000 clones, approximately 70% seen once. General study findings and limits: Non-responders to neoadjuvant nivolumab had significantly more clonal PBMC T cells than responders.

Sequences were derived from PBMCs, sampled before nivolumab (anti-PD-1) treatment. This sequence was found in a person aged 35 to 85 with oral cavity squamous cell carcinoma. The genes are TRBV4-2 and TRBJ2-7; D is perhaps TRBD2 (8 bases). The CDR3 DNA reads as TGTGCCAGCAGCCCCCGGGAGGGGGACAGCTCCTACGAGCAGTACTTC. This codes for CASSPREGDSSYEQYF.